Ten or more counts support the clone carrying this T cell receptor beta chain. What it binds is unknown. Unique molecular identifiers were in the cDNA, with template-switch universal primer binding. TCRdb re-called the 5' RACE reads through MiXCR, storing one row per CDR3 protein. The profile shows over 200,000 distinct CDR3 sequences, approximately 9% of them singletons. This sample was included in a study of identical twins. Overall study results and limits: Some out-of-frame alpha sequences were shared by twins, and these showed excess low generation probability. The presence of invariant MAIT and iNKT cells could partly confound analyses of zero-insertion sequences.

The CDR3 sequence is 15 residues long. J was trimmed by 0 bases and V by 3 bases; bases with no gene match: 5. Germline assignment: CDR1 ENHRY and CDR2 SYGVKD. This rearrangement joins TRBV10-3 to TRBJ2-7; 7 bases fit TRBD1. This TCR was recovered from a young woman in good health. The sample comprised memory (CD45RO+) T cells sorted from blood. CDR3 DNA sequence: TGTGCCATCAGTGAAAGTTGGGACAGCTCCTACGAGCAGTACTTC. This gives the protein CAISESWDSSYEQYF.